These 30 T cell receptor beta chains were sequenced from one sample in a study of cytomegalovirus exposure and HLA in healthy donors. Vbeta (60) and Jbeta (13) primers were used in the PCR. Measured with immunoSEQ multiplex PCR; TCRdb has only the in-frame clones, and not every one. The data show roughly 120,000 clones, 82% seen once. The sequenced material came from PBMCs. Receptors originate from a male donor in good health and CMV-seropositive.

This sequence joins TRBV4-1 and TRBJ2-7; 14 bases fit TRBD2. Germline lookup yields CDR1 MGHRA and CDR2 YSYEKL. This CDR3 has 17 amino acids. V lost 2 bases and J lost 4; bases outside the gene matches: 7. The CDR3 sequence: CASSQPRTSGRLYEQYF. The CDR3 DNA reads TGCGCCAGCAGCCAACCTAGGACTAGCGGGAGGTTGTACGAGCAGTACTTC.

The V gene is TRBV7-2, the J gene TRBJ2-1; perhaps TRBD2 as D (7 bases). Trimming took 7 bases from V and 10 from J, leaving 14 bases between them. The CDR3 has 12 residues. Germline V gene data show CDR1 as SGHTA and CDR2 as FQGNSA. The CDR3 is CASTAGAMEQFF. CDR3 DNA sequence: TGTGCCAGCACTGCGGGGGCTATGGAGCAGTTCTTC.

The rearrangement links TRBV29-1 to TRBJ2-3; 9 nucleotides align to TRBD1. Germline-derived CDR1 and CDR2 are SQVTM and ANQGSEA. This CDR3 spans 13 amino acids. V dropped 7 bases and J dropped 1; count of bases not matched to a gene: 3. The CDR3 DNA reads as TGCAGCGCGGACAGGGGTGGCACAGATACGCAGTATTTT. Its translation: CSADRGGTDTQYF.

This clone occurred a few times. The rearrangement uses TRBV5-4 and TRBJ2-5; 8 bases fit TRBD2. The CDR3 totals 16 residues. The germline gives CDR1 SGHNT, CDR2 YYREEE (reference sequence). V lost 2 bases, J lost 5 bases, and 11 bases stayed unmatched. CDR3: CASSLPSGGVVETQYF. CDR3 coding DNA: TGTGCCAGCAGCTTACCTTCCGGGGGGGTGGTGGAGACCCAGTACTTC.

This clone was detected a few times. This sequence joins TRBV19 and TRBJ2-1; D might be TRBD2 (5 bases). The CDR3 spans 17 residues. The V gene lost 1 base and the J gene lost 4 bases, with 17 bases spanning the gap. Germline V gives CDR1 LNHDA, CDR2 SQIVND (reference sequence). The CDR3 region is CASSIGLKRQQYNEQFF. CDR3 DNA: TGTGCCAGTAGTATAGGCTTGAAGCGGCAGCAATACAATGAGCAGTTCTTC.

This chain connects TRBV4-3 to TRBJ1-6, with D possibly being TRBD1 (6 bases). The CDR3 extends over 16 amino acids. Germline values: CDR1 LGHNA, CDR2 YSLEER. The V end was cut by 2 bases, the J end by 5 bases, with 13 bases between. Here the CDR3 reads CASSQNRAVNNSPLHF. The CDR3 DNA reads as TGCGCCAGCAGCCAAAACAGGGCGGTGAATAATTCACCCCTCCACTTT.

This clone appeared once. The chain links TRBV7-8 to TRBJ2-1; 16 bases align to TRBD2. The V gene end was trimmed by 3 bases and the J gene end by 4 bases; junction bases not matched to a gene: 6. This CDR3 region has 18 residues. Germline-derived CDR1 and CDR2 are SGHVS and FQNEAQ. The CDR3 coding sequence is TGTGCCAGCAGCTTTTACAAGGGACTAGCGGGAGGGTACAATGAGCAGTTCTTC. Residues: CASSFYKGLAGGYNEQFF.

This CDR3 is CASSAGPSGMETQYF. The DNA of the CDR3 is TGTGCCAGCAGTGCAGGTCCTAGCGGGATGGAGACCCAGTACTTC. The chain carries TRBV2 and TRBJ2-5; 9 positions agree with TRBD2. The CDR3 contains 15 residues. CDR1 SNHLY and CDR2 FYNNEI come from the germline V gene. V lost 4 bases to trimming and J lost 5 bases; unmatched junction nucleotides: 8.

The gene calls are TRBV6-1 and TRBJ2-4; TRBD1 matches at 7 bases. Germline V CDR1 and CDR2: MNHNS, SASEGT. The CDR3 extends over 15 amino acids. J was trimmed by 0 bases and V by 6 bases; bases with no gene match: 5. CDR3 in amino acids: CASSSQGRAKNIQYF. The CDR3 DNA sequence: TGTGCCAGCAGCTCACAGGGGAGAGCCAAAAACATTCAGTACTTC.

As DNA, the CDR3 is TGCGCCAGCAGCTTGGGACTAGCGGGAGGGAGTGAGCAGTTCTTC. Translating gives CASSLGLAGGSEQFF. This chain links TRBV5-1 with TRBJ2-1, with 14 bases that match TRBD2. The CDR3 spans 15 residues. Germline V CDR1 and CDR2: SGHRS, YFSETQ. Trimming took 0 bases from V and 9 from J; bases not matched to a gene: 2.

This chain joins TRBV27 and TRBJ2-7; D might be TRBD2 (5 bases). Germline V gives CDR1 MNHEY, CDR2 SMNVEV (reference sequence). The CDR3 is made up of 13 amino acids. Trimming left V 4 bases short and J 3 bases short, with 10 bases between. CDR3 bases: TGTGCCAGCAGTTCCGACGAGGGCTACGAGCAGTACTTC. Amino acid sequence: CASSSDEGYEQYF.

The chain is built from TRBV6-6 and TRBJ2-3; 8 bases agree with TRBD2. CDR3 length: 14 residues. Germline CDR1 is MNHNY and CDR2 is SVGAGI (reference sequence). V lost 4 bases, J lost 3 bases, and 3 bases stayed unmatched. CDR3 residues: CASSSGLVTDTQYF. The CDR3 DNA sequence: TGTGCCAGCAGTTCGGGACTAGTAACAGATACGCAGTATTTT.

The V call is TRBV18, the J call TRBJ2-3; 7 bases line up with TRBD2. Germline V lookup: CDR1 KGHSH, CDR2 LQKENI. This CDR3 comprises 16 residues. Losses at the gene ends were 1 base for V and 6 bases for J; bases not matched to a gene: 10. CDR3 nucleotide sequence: TGTGCCAGCTCACCACGTATCGGCGGGAGCAGGGATACGCAGTATTTT. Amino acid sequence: CASSPRIGGSRDTQYF. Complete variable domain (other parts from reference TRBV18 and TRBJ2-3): NAGVMQNPRHLVRRRGQEARLRCSPMKGHSHVYWYRQLPEEGLKFMVYLQKENIIDESGMPKERFSAEFPKEGPSILRIQQVVRGDSAAYFCASSPRIGGSRDTQYFGPGTRLTVL.

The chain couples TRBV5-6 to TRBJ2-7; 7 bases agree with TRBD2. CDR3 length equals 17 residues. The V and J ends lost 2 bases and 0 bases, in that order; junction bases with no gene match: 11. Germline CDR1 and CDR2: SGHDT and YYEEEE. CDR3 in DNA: TGTGCCAGCAGCTTCCTCCAGGTAGCGGGCCGCTCCTACGAGCAGTACTTC. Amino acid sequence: CASSFLQVAGRSYEQYF.

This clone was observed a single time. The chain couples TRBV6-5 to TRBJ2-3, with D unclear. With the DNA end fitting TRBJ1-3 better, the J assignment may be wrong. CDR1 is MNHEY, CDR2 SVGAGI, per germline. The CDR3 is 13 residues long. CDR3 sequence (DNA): TGTGCCAGCAGTTATATGAGCGGGAGGGCCATATATTTT. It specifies CASSYMSGRAIYF.

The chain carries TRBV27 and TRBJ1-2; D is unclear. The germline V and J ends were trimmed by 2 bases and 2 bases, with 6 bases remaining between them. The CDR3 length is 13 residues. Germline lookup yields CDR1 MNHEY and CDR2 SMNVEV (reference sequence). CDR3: CASSLDGNYGYTF. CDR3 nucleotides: TGTGCCAGCAGTTTAGACGGGAACTATGGCTACACCTTC.

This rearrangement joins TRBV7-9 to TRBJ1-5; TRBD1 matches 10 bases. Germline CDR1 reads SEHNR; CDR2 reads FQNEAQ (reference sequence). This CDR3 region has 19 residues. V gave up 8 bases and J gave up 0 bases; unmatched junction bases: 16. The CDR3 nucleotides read TGTGCCAGCCCACCGAGGCCCCCCCGGGACAGGGGTAGCAATCAGCCCCAGCATTTT. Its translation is CASPPRPPRDRGSNQPQHF. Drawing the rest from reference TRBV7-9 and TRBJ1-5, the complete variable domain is DTGVSQNPRHKITKRGQNVTFRCDPISEHNRLYWYRQTLGQGPEFLTYFQNEAQLEKSRLLSDRFSAERPKGSFSTLEIQRTEQGDSAMYLCASPPRPPRDRGSNQPQHFGDGTRLSIL.

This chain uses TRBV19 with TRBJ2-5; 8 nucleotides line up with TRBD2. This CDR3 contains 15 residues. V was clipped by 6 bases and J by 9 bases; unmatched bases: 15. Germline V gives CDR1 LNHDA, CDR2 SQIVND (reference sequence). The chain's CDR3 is CASSQTSGSGGAQYF. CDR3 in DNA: TGTGCCAGTAGCCAAACTAGCGGATCGGGGGGGGCCCAGTACTTC.

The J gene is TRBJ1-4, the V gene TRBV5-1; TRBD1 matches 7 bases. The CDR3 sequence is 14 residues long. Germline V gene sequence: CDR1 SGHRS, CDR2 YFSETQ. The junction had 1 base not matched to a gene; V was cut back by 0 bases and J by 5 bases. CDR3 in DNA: TGCGCCAGCAGCTTGGACAGGGGAAATGAAAAACTGTTTTTT. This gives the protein CASSLDRGNEKLFF.

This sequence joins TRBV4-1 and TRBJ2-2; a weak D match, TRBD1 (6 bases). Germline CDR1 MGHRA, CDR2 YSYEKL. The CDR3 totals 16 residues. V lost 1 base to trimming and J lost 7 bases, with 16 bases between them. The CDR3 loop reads CASSQGITGWIGELFF. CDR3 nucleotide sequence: TGCGCCAGCAGCCAAGGCATTACAGGGTGGATCGGGGAGCTGTTTTTT.

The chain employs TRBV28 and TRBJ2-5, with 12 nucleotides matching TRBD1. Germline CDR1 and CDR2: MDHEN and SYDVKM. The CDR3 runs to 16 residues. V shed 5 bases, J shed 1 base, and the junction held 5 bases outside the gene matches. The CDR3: CASSPRDRGPQETQYF. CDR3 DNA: TGTGCCAGCAGTCCCCGGGACAGGGGGCCCCAAGAGACCCAGTACTTC. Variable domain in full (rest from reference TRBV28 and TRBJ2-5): DVKVTQSSRYLVKRTGEKVFLECVQDMDHENMFWYRQDPGLGLRLIYFSYDVKMKEKGDIPEGYSVSREKKERFSLILESASTNQTSMYLCASSPRDRGPQETQYFGPGTRLLVL.

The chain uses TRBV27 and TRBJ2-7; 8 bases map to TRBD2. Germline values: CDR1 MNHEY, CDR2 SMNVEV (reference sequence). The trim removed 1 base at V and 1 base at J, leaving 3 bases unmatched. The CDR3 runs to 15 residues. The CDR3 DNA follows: TGTGCCAGCAGTTTATTGTCGGGGGGGTCCTACGAGCAGTACTTC. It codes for CASSLLSGGSYEQYF.

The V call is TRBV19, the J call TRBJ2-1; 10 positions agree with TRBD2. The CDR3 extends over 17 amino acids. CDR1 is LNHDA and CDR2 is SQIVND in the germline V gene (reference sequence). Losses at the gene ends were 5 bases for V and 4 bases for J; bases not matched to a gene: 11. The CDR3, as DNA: TGTGCCAGTAGTTCCCTCCTCTTAGCGGGAGGATACAATGAGCAGTTCTTC. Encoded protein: CASSSLLLAGGYNEQFF.

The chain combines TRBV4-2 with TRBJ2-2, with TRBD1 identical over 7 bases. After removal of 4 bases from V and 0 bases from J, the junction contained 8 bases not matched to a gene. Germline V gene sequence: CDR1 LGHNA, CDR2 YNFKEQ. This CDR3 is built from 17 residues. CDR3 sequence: CASSLRNDRANTGELFF. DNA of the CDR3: TGTGCCAGCAGCCTCCGTAACGACAGGGCGAACACCGGGGAGCTGTTTTTT.

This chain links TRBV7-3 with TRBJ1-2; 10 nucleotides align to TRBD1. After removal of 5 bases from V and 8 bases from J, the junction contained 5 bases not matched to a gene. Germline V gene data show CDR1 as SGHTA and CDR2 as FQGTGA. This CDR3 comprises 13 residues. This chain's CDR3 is CASSAGTGDGYTF. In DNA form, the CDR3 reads TGTGCCAGCAGCGCAGGGACAGGGGACGGCTACACCTTC.

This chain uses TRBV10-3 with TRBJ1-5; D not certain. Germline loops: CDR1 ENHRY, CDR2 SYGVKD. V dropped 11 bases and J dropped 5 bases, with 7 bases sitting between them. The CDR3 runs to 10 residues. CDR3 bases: TGTGCCCCCCGTCATCAGCCCCAGCATTTT. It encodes CAPRHQPQHF.

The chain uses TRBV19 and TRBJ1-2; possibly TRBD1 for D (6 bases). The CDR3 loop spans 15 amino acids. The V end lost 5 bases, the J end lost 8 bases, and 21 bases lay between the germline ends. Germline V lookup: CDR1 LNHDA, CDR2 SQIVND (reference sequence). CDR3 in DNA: TGTGCCAGTAGTCTACCAGGGGAGCTACTAAGAGGCTACACCTTC. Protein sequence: CASSLPGELLRGYTF.

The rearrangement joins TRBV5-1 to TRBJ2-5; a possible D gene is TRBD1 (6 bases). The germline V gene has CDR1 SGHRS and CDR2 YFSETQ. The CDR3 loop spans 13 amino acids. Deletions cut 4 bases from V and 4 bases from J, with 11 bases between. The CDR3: CASSTGQPETQYF. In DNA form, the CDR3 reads TGCGCCAGCAGCACGGGACAACCAGAGACCCAGTACTTC.

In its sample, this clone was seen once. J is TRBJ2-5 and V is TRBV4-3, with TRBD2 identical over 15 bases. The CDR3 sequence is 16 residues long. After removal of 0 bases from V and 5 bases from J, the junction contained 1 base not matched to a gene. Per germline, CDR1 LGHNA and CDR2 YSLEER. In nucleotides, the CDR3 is TGCGCCAGCAGCCAAGACGGGACTAGCGGGGGGGAGACCCAGTACTTC. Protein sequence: CASSQDGTSGGETQYF.

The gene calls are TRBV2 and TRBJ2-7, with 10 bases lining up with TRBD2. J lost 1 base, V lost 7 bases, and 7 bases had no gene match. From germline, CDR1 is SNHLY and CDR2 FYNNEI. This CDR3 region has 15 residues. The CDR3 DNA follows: TGTGCCAGCAAGTCTAGCGGGGGTGATTCCTACGAGCAGTACTTC. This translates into CASKSSGGDSYEQYF.